The clone carrying this T cell receptor beta chain is labeled medium-sized. Its antigen is unidentified. Per germline, CDR1 MDHEN and CDR2 SYDVKM. Between the trimmed V and J ends, which lost 1 base and 8 bases, there was a span of 11 bases. The CDR3 runs 13 residues. Full-length variable regions came from constant-region reverse primers plus semi-nested Nested Universal Primer A PCR. MiXCR was run by TCRdb on the 5' RACE reads, yielding one entry per CDR3 protein. Of approximately 8,700 distinct CDR3 sequences listed, approximately 15% are singletons. Study conclusions and caveats: Tumor Treg TCRs overlapped most with tumor naive CD4+ cells. Tumor memory CD4+ T cell TCR gene usage was found to cluster with blood and lymph node memory CD4+ cells and with lymph node naive CD4+ cells.

Sequencing was done on a sample of memory CD4+ T cells sorted from blood. The subset here: memory CD4+ T cells, CD4+CD45RO+CD25-. The receptor's source is a female donor with breast cancer. The chain recombines TRBV28 with TRBJ1-2; D unresolved. CDR3 in amino acids: CASSLSSGEGYTF. The CDR3 DNA reads TGTGCCAGCAGTTTATCGTCCGGGGAAGGCTACACCTTC.